The following is a T cell receptor (beta chain) sequence with its context. This specimen comes from a study of blood T cell repertoires in COVID-19. Sequenced by immunoSEQ multiplex PCR; TCRdb stores in-frame clones only, minus some. The sample has 56,000 or so clones, approximately 80% seen once. Trimming shortened V by 0 bases and J by 0 bases, and 8 bases separated the two germline ends. The V gene's germline CDR1 is SGHDN and CDR2 FVKESK. This CDR3 is built from 15 residues. The sample was peripheral blood. The source is a woman in her sixties or seventies with acute or convalescent COVID-19. J is TRBJ2-5 and V is TRBV14, with a tentative D call TRBD1 (6 bases). The CDR3 nucleotides read TGTGCCAGCAGCCAAGAAAGGGGGTACCAAGAGACCCAGTACTTC. It codes for CASSQERGYQETQYF.